This entry features one T cell receptor beta chain sequence. Its antigen specificity is not known. Base quality data are lacking; no much larger clone is found one base away. These data originate in a study of vaccination and CD4 T cells after COVID-19 (dated by TCRdb to about 2022). In terms of the full investigation: Convalescent patients had a positive SARS-CoV-2 result on nasal swab PCR, and of these patients, several had mild disease and one had severe disease. Post-vaccine blood samples were taken a median of approximately 70 days after the second vaccine dose, with a range of roughly 13 to 250 days. For stimulating the cultures, overlapping spike peptide pools were used, derived from SARS-CoV-2 as well as from the common cold coronaviruses HCoV-NL63, HCoV-OC43 and HCoV-229E. Control cultures used a CEFX viral epitope pool as positive control, an HIV-1 Nef peptide pool as negative control, or no peptide. Participants got two doses of the Pfizer-BioNTech BNT162b2 vaccine (n=8) or two doses of the Moderna mRNA-1273 vaccine (n=2). Post-COVID blood samples from convalescent patients were collected a median of roughly 100 days after diagnosis, with a range of about 35 to 161 days. In about 11 COVID-19 convalescent patients and a few infection-naive healthy vaccine recipients, the spike-specific CD4+ TCR repertoire before mRNA vaccination was compared with the repertoire after mRNA vaccination. For three convalescent patients, samples were collected at an early post-vaccination timepoint (day 14) as well as at a late post-vaccination timepoint (days 161 to 241). Six males and four females were included in the convalescent cohort, with two Hispanic individuals, seven Caucasians, two Asians and one multiracial person represented. Broad study findings and their caveats: The study included relatively few convalescent patients and did not analyze early timepoints after natural infection. The median number of SARS-CoV-2-reactive clonotypes rose from about 19 after infection to 38 after vaccination, but the change was not significant. Among the post-vaccine SARS-CoV-2-reactive clones in convalescent patients, a median 86.3% showed up only after vaccination, which suggests vaccine-specific priming. Nearly all vaccine-specific clones in convalescent patients (304 of 307) were mono-reactive for SARS-CoV-2 spike rather than cross-reactive with common cold coronaviruses.

The sample's time point label is to be understood as: late sampling 161 to 241 days after vaccination in a few convalescent patients. This specimen's treatment or condition label, interpreted: roughly 11-day PBMC culture with coronavirus spike peptide pools or control peptides (ViraFEST assay). The ViraFEST assay, used in the study, expanded antigen-specific T cells with peptide pools and then identified the expanded clonotypes through TCR sequencing. Positive SARS-CoV-2 PCR tests in the convalescent patients dated from March to December 2020, before Alpha, Beta and Delta variants emerged in the United States. PBMCs were cultured at approximately 2 million per well in IMDM supplemented with 5% human AB serum and 8.5 to 10 IU/ml IL-2, with approximately 9.5 ug/ml peptide pools added. On days 3 and 7, half of the culture medium was replaced with fresh IL-2-containing medium. After around 11 days of culture, CD4+ T cells were isolated by negative selection using the EasySep CD4+ T cell isolation kit. Ficoll-Paque Plus gradient centrifugation was used to isolate PBMCs from whole blood, and the isolated PBMCs were then either used fresh or cryopreserved at -140C. Triplicate wells were generally used for each culture condition.

Unmatched junction bases come to 9, with V trimmed by 7 bases and J by 5 bases. For CDR1 and CDR2, the germline V gene lists MNHEY and SVGEGT. From its cysteine to its phenylalanine, the CDR3 spans 14 amino acids. Left in the record is the CDR3 DNA by itself, 42 bases read in frame from the first base. The method was PCR. DNA from cultured CD4+ T cells was subjected to TCR sequencing with the Oncomine TCR Beta short-read assay at the Johns Hopkins FTIC core. The QIAamp micro DNA kit was used to extract genomic DNA from the cultured CD4+ T cells. Oncomine TCR Beta libraries from cultured CD4+ T cells were pooled using unique dual indexes and sequenced on an Illumina iSeq 100. On the authors' methods: Non-productive sequences were removed, and CDR3s not starting with C, not ending with F or W, or shorter than 7 amino acids were discarded. Antigen-specific clonotypes were identified using the MANAFEST web application through comparison of peptide-stimulated wells with reference and other culture wells. Positive clones required FDR below 0.05, an odds ratio above 5, and productive frequency above 0.1% in at least two of three replicate wells. Cross-reactive clonotypes were defined as significantly expanded in both SARS-CoV-2 spike wells and at least one common cold coronavirus spike condition. CDR3 homology was assessed with Levenshtein distances (stringdist) and unrooted phylogenetic trees (ape) in R version 3.6.1. The public reads were run again by TCRdb, first through fastp at Q25 and then through MiXCR, and only productive beta chains were kept. Every CDR3 protein is listed once, alongside the most common genes and DNA of its rows. The V and J calls and clone size are TCRdb's, not the authors'. The table for this sample lists some 22,000 distinct CDR3 sequences; 30% to 35% of them were counted only once. 8.6% of the sample is in the top ten clones.

This clonotype originated in a human donor who had recovered from COVID-19. Source: CD4+ T cells from blood, cultured in vitro, taken about 7 months after SARS-CoV-2 vaccination. Recombination connected TRBV6-2 or TRBV6-3 to TRBJ2-5; a stretch of 8 junction bases matches TRBD1. CDR3 loop: CASKKDRGWETQYF. The DNA sequence is as follows: TGTGCCAGCAAGAAAGACAGGGGCTGGGAGACCCAGTACTTC.